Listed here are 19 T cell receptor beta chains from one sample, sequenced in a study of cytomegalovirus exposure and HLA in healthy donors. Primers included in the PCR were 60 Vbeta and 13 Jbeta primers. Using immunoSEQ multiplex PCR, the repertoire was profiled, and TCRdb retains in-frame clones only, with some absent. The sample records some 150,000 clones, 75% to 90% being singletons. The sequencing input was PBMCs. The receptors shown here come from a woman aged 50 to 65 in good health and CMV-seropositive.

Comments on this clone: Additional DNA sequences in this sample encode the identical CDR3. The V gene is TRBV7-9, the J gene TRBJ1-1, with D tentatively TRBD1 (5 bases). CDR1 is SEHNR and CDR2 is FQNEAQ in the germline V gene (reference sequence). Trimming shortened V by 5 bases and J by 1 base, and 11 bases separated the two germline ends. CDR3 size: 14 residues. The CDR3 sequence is CASSQQGGNTEAFF. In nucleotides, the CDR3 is TGTGCCAGCAGCCAGCAGGGTGGGAACACTGAAGCTTTCTTT.

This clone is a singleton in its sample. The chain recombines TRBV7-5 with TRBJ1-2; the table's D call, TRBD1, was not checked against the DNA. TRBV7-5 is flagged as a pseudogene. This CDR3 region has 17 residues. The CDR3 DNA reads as TGTGCCAGAAGCTTAGTTCAGGCAGGGGAAGGGAACTATGGCTACACCTTC. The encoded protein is CARSLVQAGEGNYGYTF.

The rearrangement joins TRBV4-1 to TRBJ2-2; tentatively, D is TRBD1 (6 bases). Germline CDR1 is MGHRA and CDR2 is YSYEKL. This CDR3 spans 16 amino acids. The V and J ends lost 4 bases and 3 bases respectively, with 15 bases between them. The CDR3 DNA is TGCGCCAGCAGCCCATCTCGGGGACAATACACCGGGGAGCTGTTTTTT. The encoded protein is CASSPSRGQYTGELFF.

The CDR3 bases are TGTGCCATCAGTGGGACAGGGGTTACCGGGGAGCTGTTTTTT. Amino acids: CAISGTGVTGELFF. The J gene is TRBJ2-2, the V gene TRBV10-3; the match to TRBD1 covers 9 bases. With 4 bases clipped from V and 5 bases from J, the junction kept 2 bases outside the gene matches. Germline assignment: CDR1 ENHRY and CDR2 SYGVKD. CDR3 length: 14 amino acids.

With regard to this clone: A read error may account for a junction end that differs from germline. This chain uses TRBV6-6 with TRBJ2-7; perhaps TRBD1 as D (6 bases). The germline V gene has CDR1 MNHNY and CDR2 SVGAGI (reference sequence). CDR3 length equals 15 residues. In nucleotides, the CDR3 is TGTGTCAGCACCCCCGGACAGATCAACTCCTACGAGCAGTACTTC. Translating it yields CVSTPGQINSYEQYF.

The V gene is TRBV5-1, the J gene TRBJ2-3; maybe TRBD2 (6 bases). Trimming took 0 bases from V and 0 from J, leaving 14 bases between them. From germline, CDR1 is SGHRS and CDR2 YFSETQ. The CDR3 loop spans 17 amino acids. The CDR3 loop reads CASSLGPSATSTDTQYF. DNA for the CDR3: TGCGCCAGCAGCTTGGGGCCTAGCGCAACTAGCACAGATACGCAGTATTTT.

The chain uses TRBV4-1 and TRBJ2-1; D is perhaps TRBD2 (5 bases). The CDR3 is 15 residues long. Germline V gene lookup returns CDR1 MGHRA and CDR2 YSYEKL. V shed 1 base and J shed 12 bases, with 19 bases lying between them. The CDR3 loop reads CASSQGWPSRAGQFF. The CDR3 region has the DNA TGCGCCAGCAGCCAAGGATGGCCTAGCCGGGCAGGGCAGTTCTTC.

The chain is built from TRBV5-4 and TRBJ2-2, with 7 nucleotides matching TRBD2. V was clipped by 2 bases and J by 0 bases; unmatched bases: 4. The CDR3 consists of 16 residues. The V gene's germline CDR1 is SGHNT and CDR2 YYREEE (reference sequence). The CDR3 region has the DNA TGTGCCAGCAGCTTAGTGGGGGGGACGAACACCGGGGAGCTGTTTTTT. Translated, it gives CASSLVGGTNTGELFF. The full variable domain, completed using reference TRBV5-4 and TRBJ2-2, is ETGVTQSPTHLIKTRGQQVTLRCSSQSGHNTVSWYQQALGQGPQFIFQYYREEENGRGNFPPRFSGLQFPNYSSELNVNALELDDSALYLCASSLVGGTNTGELFFGEGSRLTVL.

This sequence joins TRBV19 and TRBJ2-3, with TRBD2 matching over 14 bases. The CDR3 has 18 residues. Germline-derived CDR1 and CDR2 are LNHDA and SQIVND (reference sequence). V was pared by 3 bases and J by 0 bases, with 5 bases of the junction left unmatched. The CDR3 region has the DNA TGTGCCAGTAGTATGGGACTAGCGGGGGCCCCGAGCACAGATACGCAGTATTTT. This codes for CASSMGLAGAPSTDTQYF.

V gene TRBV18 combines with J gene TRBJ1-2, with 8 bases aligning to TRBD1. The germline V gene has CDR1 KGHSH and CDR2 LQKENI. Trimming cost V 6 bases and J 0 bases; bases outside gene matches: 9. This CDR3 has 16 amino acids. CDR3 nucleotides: TGTGCCAGCTCCTTCGGACAGGGTTTGGCTAACTATGGCTACACCTTC. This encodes CASSFGQGLANYGYTF.

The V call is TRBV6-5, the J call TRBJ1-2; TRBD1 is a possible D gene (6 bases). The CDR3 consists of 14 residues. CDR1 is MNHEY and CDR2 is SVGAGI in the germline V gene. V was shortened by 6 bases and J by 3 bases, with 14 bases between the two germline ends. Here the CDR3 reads CASSSGTSYYGYTF. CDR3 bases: TGTGCCAGCAGCTCCGGGACAAGTTACTATGGCTACACCTTC.

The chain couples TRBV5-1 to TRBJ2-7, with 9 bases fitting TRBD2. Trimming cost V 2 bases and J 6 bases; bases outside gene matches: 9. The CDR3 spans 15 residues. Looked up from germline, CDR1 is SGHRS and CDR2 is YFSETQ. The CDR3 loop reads CASSLAVAGASEQYF. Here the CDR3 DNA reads TGCGCCAGCAGCTTAGCCGTAGCGGGAGCATCCGAGCAGTACTTC.

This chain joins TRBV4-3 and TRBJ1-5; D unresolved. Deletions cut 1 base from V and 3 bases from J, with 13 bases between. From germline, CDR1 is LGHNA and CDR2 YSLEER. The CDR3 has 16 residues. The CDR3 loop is CASSQVLQANNQPQHF. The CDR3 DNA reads TGCGCCAGCAGCCAAGTATTGCAGGCGAACAATCAGCCCCAGCATTTT.

The CDR3 sequence: CASSRTGAEAFF. Here the CDR3 DNA reads TGTGCCAGTAGTCGTACAGGAGCAGAAGCTTTCTTT. The V and J genes are TRBV19 and TRBJ1-1, with a weak D call TRBD1 (5 bases). From germline, CDR1 is LNHDA and CDR2 SQIVND (reference sequence). V gave up 5 bases and J gave up 8 bases, with 12 bases separating them. This CDR3 has 12 amino acids.

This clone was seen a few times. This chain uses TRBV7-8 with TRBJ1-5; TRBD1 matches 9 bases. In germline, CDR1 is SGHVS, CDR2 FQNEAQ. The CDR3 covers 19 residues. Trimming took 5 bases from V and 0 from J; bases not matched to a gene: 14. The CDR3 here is CASSPETDRGDDSNQPQHF. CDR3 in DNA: TGTGCCAGCAGCCCTGAAACGGACAGGGGTGACGATAGCAATCAGCCCCAGCATTTT.

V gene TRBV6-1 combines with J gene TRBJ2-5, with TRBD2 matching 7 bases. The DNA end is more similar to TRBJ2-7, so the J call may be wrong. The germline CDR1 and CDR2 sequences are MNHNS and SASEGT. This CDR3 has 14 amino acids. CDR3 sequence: CASSPPGGSYEQYF. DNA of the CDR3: TGTGCCAGCAGTCCCCCGGGGGGTTCCTACGAGCAGTACTTC.

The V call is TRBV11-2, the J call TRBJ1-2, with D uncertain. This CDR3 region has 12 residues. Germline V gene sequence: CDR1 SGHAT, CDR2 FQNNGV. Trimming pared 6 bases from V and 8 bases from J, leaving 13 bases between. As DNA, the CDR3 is TGTGCCAGCAGGGCCACGAGGGCCGGCTACACCTTC. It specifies CASRATRAGYTF.

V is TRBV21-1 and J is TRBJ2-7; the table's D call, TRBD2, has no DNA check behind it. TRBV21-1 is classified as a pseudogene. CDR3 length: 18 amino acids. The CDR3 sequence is CASSKAEGHGGSSYEQYF. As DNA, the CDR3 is TGTGCCAGCAGCAAAGCAGAAGGTCATGGCGGGAGCTCCTACGAGCAGTACTTC.

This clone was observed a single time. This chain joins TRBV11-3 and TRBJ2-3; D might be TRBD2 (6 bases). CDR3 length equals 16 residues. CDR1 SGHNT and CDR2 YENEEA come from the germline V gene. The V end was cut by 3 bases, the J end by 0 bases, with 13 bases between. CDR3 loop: CASSLGLAPSTDTQYF. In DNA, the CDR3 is TGTGCCAGCAGCTTGGGGCTAGCGCCGAGCACAGATACGCAGTATTTT. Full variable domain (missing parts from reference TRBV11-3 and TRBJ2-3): EAGVVQSPRYKIIEKKQPVAFWCNPISGHNTLYWYLQNLGQGPELLIRYENEEAVDDSQLPKDRFSAERLKGVDSTLKIQPAELGDSAVYLCASSLGLAPSTDTQYFGPGTRLTVL.